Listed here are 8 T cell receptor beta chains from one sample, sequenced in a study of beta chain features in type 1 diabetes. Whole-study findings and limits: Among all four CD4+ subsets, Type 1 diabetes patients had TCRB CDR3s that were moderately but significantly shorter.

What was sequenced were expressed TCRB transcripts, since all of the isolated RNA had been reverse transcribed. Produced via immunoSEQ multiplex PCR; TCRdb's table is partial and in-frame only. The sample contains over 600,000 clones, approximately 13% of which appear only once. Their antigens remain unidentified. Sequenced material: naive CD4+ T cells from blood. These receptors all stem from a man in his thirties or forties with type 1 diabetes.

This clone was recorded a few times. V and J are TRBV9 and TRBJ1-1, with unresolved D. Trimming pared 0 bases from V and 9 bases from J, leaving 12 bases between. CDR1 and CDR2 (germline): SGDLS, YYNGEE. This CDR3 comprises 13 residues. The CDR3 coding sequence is TGTGCCAGCAGCGTAGCCGGTGAAGGGAAAGCTTTCTTT. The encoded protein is CASSVAGEGKAFF.

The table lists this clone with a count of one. The CDR3 loop is CASSLVTGPSNTEAFF. The CDR3, as DNA: TGTGCCAGCAGCTTAGTAACAGGCCCATCGAACACTGAAGCTTTCTTT. The V gene is TRBV7-2, the J gene TRBJ1-1, with D perhaps matching TRBD1 (5 bases). Trimming stripped 1 base from V and 1 base from J, with 13 bases between. The germline V gene has CDR1 SGHTA and CDR2 FQGNSA. This CDR3 spans 16 amino acids.

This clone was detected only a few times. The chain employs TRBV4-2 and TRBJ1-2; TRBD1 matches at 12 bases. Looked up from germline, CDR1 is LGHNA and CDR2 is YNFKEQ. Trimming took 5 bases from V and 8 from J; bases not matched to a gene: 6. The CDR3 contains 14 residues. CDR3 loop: CASSAGQGAGGYTF. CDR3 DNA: TGTGCCAGCAGCGCGGGACAGGGGGCAGGAGGCTACACCTTC.

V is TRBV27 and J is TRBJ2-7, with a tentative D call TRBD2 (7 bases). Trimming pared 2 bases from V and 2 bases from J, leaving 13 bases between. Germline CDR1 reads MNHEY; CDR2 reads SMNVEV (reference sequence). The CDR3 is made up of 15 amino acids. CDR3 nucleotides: TGTGCCAGCAGTTTAAAGGGCGGGGGCGCCTACGAGCAGTACTTC. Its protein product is CASSLKGGGAYEQYF.

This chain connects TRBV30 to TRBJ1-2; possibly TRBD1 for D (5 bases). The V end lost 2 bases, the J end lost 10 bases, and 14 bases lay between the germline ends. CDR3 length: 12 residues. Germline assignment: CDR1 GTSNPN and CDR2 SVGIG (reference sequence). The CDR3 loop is CAWSRGRTAYTF. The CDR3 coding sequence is TGTGCCTGGAGTCGGGGCAGGACGGCCTACACCTTC.

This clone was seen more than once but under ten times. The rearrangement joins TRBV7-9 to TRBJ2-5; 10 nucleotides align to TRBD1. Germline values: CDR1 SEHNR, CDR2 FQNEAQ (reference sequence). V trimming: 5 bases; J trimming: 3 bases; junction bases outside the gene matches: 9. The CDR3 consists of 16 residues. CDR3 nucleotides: TGTGCCAGCAGCACCGCCGGTGGGACAGGGGAAGAGACCCAGTACTTC. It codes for CASSTAGGTGEETQYF.

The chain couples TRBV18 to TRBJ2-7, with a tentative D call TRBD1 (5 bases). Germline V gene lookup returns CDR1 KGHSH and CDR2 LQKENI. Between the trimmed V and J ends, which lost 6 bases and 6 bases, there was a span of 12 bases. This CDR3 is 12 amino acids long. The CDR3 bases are TGTGCCAGCTCCAGGGCATTGGGCGAGCAGTACTTC. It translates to CASSRALGEQYF. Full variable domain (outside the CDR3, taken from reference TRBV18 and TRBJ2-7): NAGVMQNPRHLVRRRGQEARLRCSPMKGHSHVYWYRQLPEEGLKFMVYLQKENIIDESGMPKERFSAEFPKEGPSILRIQQVVRGDSAAYFCASSRALGEQYFGPGTRLTVT.

CDR3 region: CASSAGNNSPLHF. The CDR3 nucleotides are TGTGCCAGCAGTGCAGGGAATAATTCACCCCTCCACTTT. The V and J genes are TRBV2 and TRBJ1-6; D is possibly TRBD1 (5 bases). Trimming pared 4 bases from V and 5 bases from J, leaving 6 bases between. This CDR3 has 13 amino acids. The germline CDR1 and CDR2 sequences are SNHLY and FYNNEI.